This passage covers 26 T cell receptor beta chains from one sample sequenced in a study of CD8 T cells in Susac syndrome. The RNA, about 0.45 to 1 ug, was put through reverse transcription using random hexamers. Each CDR3 protein gets one entry after TCRdb re-called the immunoSEQ multiplex PCR reads with MiXCR. Of 100,000 to 150,000 distinct CDR3 sequences in the sample, 90% to 95% were seen once. Sequencing was performed on CD4+ T cells from PBMCs. These receptors all stem from a human donor in good health.

The J gene is TRBJ2-1, the V gene TRBV4-3; TRBD2 agrees at 8 bases. The CDR3 sequence is 16 residues long. The germline V gene has CDR1 LGHNA and CDR2 YSLEER. Losses at the gene ends were 1 base for V and 4 bases for J; bases not matched to a gene: 6. CDR3 coding DNA: TGCGCCAGCAGCCAAGTCGGGTCGGGGGGGTACAATGAGCAGTTCTTC. It specifies CASSQVGSGGYNEQFF.

V gene TRBV5-1 combines with J gene TRBJ1-1; maybe TRBD1 (5 bases). CDR1 is SGHRS and CDR2 is YFSETQ in the germline V gene. V was shortened by 1 base and J by 3 bases, with 10 bases between the two germline ends. This CDR3 has 14 residues. The CDR3 spells CASSLYGGDTEAFF. CDR3 in DNA: TGCGCCAGCAGCTTGTACGGGGGGGACACTGAAGCTTTCTTT. Together with reference TRBV5-1 and TRBJ1-1, the CDR3 gives the full variable domain: KAGVTQTPRYLIKTRGQQVTLSCSPISGHRSVSWYQQTPGQGLQFLFEYFSETQRNKGNFPGRFSGRQFSNSRSEMNVSTLELGDSALYLCASSLYGGDTEAFFGQGTRLTVV.

The chain joins TRBV19 to TRBJ2-4; 12 nucleotides agree with TRBD2. Looked up from germline, CDR1 is LNHDA and CDR2 is SQIVND (reference sequence). Losses at the gene ends were 4 bases for V and 8 bases for J; bases not matched to a gene: 9. The CDR3 has 16 residues. The CDR3 DNA follows: TGTGCCAGTAGTACCCGACTAGCGGGGGATCGGCACATTCAGTACTTC. Amino acids: CASSTRLAGDRHIQYF.

The gene calls are TRBV5-6 and TRBJ2-4; 7 bases fit TRBD1. Per germline, CDR1 SGHDT and CDR2 YYEEEE. The CDR3 has 14 amino acids. V lost 4 bases and J lost 4; bases outside the gene matches: 5. Written as DNA, the CDR3 is TGTGCCAGCAGCATCCGGGACAGTAAAAACATTCAGTACTTC. This encodes CASSIRDSKNIQYF.

V usage is TRBV5-1 and J usage is TRBJ1-1; D is ambiguous. Per the germline V gene, CDR1 is SGHRS and CDR2 is YFSETQ. The CDR3 runs 16 residues. Trimming cost V 0 bases and J 1 base, with 13 bases left between them. The chain's CDR3 is CASSLADYAKNTEAFF. The CDR3 DNA follows: TGCGCCAGCAGCTTGGCAGATTATGCTAAGAACACTGAAGCTTTCTTT.

The chain couples TRBV7-2 to TRBJ2-1, with D maybe TRBD2 (6 bases). Germline assignment: CDR1 SGHTA and CDR2 FQGNSA. Between the trimmed V and J ends, which lost 4 bases and 5 bases, there was a span of 12 bases. This CDR3 is 14 amino acids long. CDR3 bases: TGTGCCAGCAGCTCACGCGGGATCAACAATGAGCAGTTCTTC. It translates to CASSSRGINNEQFF.

The chain uses TRBV12-3 or TRBV12-4 and TRBJ1-2; TRBD1 is a possible D gene (6 bases). V lost 1 base to trimming and J lost 4 bases, with 7 bases between them. This CDR3 has 13 residues. The CDR3 nucleotides are TGTGCCAGCAGTTTAGGGGGGCTCTATGGCTACACCTTC. Amino acid sequence: CASSLGGLYGYTF.

The CDR3 spells CASSNWGPYNEQFF. The DNA for the CDR3 is TGTGCCAGCAGTAACTGGGGGCCCTACAATGAGCAGTTCTTC. J is TRBJ2-1 and V is TRBV12-3 or TRBV12-4; D may be TRBD1 (6 bases). The CDR3 consists of 14 residues. Trimming pared 5 bases from V and 2 bases from J, leaving 10 bases between.

This chain uses TRBV29-1 with TRBJ1-1; TRBD1 might be the D (6 bases). This CDR3 is 13 amino acids long. The V end was cut by 7 bases, the J end by 7 bases, with 19 bases between. Per germline, CDR1 SQVTM and CDR2 ANQGSEA. CDR3 in DNA: TGCAGCGCGAGCTTAACACAGGGCCTTGAAGCTTTCTTT. Protein product: CSASLTQGLEAFF.

The chain recombines TRBV20-1 with TRBJ2-2; 7 bases line up with TRBD2. In germline, CDR1 is DFQATT, CDR2 SNEGSKA (reference sequence). V was pared by 0 bases and J by 0 bases, with 10 bases of the junction left unmatched. The CDR3 is 18 residues long. As DNA, the CDR3 is TGCAGTGCTAGAGATACTCCCCAGGGAGGGCCGAACACCGGGGAGCTGTTTTTT. This codes for CSARDTPQGGPNTGELFF.

This rearrangement joins TRBV24-1 to TRBJ1-5; 7 bases align to TRBD1. This CDR3 is built from 13 residues. V dropped 9 bases and J dropped 7; count of bases not matched to a gene: 8. Germline CDR1 KGHDR, CDR2 SFDVKD. The CDR3 loop is CATQDRWNQPQHF. The CDR3, as DNA: TGTGCCACCCAGGACAGGTGGAACCAGCCCCAGCATTTT.

This clonotype has a single count. The V call is TRBV6-2 or TRBV6-3, the J call TRBJ2-7; D uncertain. CDR3 size: 13 residues. Germline V gene lookup returns CDR1 MNHEY and CDR2 SVGEGT. Trimming stripped 4 bases from V and 1 base from J, with 8 bases between. The CDR3: CASSFPGSYEQYF. Here the CDR3 DNA reads TGTGCCAGCAGTTTCCCCGGGTCCTACGAGCAGTACTTC.

The V and J genes are TRBV20-1 and TRBJ2-7, with D maybe TRBD2 (6 bases). Germline-derived CDR1 and CDR2 are DFQATT and SNEGSKA (reference sequence). Trimming cost V 3 bases and J 5 bases, with 17 bases left between them. CDR3 length: 14 amino acids. As DNA, the CDR3 is TGCAGTGCTAGGGTCGTTCGGGGGACCGACGAGCAGTACTTC. This encodes CSARVVRGTDEQYF.

The DNA of the CDR3 is TGCAGTGCTAGAAGGGACAGGGGGCGGGATACGCAGTATTTT. As protein: CSARRDRGRDTQYF. The V gene is TRBV20-1, the J gene TRBJ2-3; 12 bases map to TRBD1. The junction had 3 bases not matched to a gene; V was cut back by 2 bases and J by 6 bases. Looked up from germline, CDR1 is DFQATT and CDR2 is SNEGSKA (reference sequence). This CDR3 spans 14 amino acids.

This rearrangement joins TRBV14 to TRBJ2-3; TRBD1 agrees at 8 bases. J gave up 6 bases and V 2 bases, and 7 bases lay outside the gene matches. The CDR3 consists of 15 residues. Germline CDR1 and CDR2: SGHDN and FVKESK. CDR3 in amino acids: CASSQIRGLTDTQYF. CDR3 DNA: TGTGCCAGCAGCCAAATCAGGGGGCTCACCGATACGCAGTATTTT.

V and J are TRBV30 and TRBJ1-1; D not certain. Trimming cost V 0 bases and J 4 bases, with 9 bases left between them. CDR3 length: 13 amino acids. Per the germline V gene, CDR1 is GTSNPN and CDR2 is SVGIG (reference sequence). CDR3: CAWSVVAGTEAFF. In DNA, the CDR3 is TGTGCCTGGAGTGTAGTGGCAGGCACTGAAGCTTTCTTT.

The J gene is TRBJ1-2, the V gene TRBV20-1; 8 bases line up with TRBD1. CDR3 length: 15 residues. Germline CDR1 DFQATT, CDR2 SNEGSKA (reference sequence). V shed 2 bases and J 4 bases; nucleotides not matched to a gene: 9. The CDR3 region has the DNA TGCAGTGCTAGACCTCGGGACAGGTCTTCCTATGGCTACACCTTC. Translation gives CSARPRDRSSYGYTF.

This clonotype has a single count. The rearrangement uses TRBV20-1 and TRBJ2-2; 7 bases line up with TRBD1. The germline gives CDR1 DFQATT, CDR2 SNEGSKA (reference sequence). Trimming at V came to 4 bases and at J to 3 bases, leaving 2 bases not matched to a gene. The CDR3 consists of 13 residues. The CDR3 sequence is CSAKGAYTGELFF. CDR3 nucleotides: TGCAGTGCTAAGGGGGCCTACACCGGGGAGCTGTTTTTT.

The chain employs TRBV29-1 and TRBJ2-1; D perhaps matches TRBD1 (5 bases). The V gene lost 0 bases and the J gene lost 6 bases, with 15 bases spanning the gap. CDR1 is SQVTM and CDR2 is ANQGSEA in the germline V gene. This CDR3 region has 15 residues. DNA for the CDR3: TGCAGCGTTGAAGAGGGGCACCGGCAAGTCAATGAGCAGTTCTTC. Translating gives CSVEEGHRQVNEQFF.

This chain connects TRBV4-2 to TRBJ2-2, with D perhaps assigned TRBD1 or TRBD2 (5 bases each). Per the germline V gene, CDR1 is LGHNA and CDR2 is YNFKEQ. V was pared by 0 bases and J by 6 bases, with 14 bases between. This CDR3 is built from 16 residues. The CDR3: CASSQESRVGAGELFF. Written as DNA, the CDR3 is TGTGCCAGCAGCCAAGAGAGTAGAGTGGGGGCCGGGGAGCTGTTTTTT.

The chain combines TRBV20-1 with TRBJ2-3; 9 bases are shared with TRBD2. CDR3 length equals 15 residues. The germline V gene has CDR1 DFQATT and CDR2 SNEGSKA (reference sequence). V shed 3 bases and J 0 bases; nucleotides not matched to a gene: 4. The CDR3 loop is CSASALAGSTDTQYF. In DNA form, the CDR3 reads TGCAGTGCTAGCGCTCTAGCGGGGAGCACAGATACGCAGTATTTT.

The gene calls are TRBV4-1 and TRBJ1-2, with D possibly being TRBD1 (6 bases). The CDR3 extends over 15 amino acids. Between the trimmed V and J ends, which lost 0 bases and 2 bases, there was a span of 10 bases. The V gene's germline CDR1 is MGHRA and CDR2 YSYEKL. The CDR3 DNA reads TGCGCCAGCAGCCAAGATCTAACAGGGAACTATGGCTACACCTTC. Translating it yields CASSQDLTGNYGYTF.

This rearrangement joins TRBV6-2 or TRBV6-3 to TRBJ1-2, with TRBD1 as a possible D gene (5 bases). Germline-derived CDR1 and CDR2 are MNHEY and SVGEGT. The CDR3 sequence is 15 residues long. V lost 6 bases, J lost 0 bases, and 14 bases lay in between. CDR3 sequence reads: CASRHGGTANYGYTF. The CDR3 DNA is TGTGCCAGCAGACACGGCGGGACCGCTAACTATGGCTACACCTTC.

The rearrangement joins TRBV20-1 to TRBJ2-1, with TRBD2 matching 12 bases. The germline V gene encodes CDR1 DFQATT and CDR2 SNEGSKA (reference sequence). With V trimmed by 3 bases and J by 8 bases, 2 bases remained unmatched. The CDR3 is 13 amino acids. The CDR3 loop is CSARGLAGHEQFF. CDR3 in DNA: TGCAGTGCTAGGGGACTAGCGGGCCATGAGCAGTTCTTC.

This clonotype was detected once. The chain recombines TRBV27 with TRBJ2-3; the D gene is possibly TRBD2 (5 bases). Trimming stripped 6 bases from V and 0 bases from J, with 13 bases between. Looked up from germline, CDR1 is MNHEY and CDR2 is SMNVEV (reference sequence). CDR3 length equals 15 residues. The CDR3 nucleotides read TGTGCCAGCAGCTTGACCGACTATAGCACAGATACGCAGTATTTT. Residues: CASSLTDYSTDTQYF.

This sequence joins TRBV20-1 and TRBJ1-3; D gene ambiguous. The CDR3 runs to 13 residues. Trimming cost V 3 bases and J 0 bases, with 6 bases left between them. The germline CDR1 and CDR2 sequences are DFQATT and SNEGSKA (reference sequence). The DNA for the CDR3 is TGCAGTGCTAGGACAAACTCTGGAAACACCATATATTTT. It yields the protein CSARTNSGNTIYF.